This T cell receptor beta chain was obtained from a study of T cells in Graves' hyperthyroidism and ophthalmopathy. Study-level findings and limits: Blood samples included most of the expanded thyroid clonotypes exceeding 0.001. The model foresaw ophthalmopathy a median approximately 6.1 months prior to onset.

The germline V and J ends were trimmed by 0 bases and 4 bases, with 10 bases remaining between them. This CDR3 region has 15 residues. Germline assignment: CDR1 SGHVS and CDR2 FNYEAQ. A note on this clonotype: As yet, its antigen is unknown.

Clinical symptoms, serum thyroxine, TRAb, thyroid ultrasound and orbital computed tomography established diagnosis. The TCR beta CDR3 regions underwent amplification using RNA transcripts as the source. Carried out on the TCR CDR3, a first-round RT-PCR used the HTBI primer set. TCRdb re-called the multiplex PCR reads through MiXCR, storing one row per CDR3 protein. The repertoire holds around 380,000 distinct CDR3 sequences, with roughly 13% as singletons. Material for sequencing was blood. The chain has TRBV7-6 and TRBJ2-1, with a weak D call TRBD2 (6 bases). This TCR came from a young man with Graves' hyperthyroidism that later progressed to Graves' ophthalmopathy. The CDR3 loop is CASSLADGGYNEQFF. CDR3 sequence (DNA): TGTGCCAGCAGCTTAGCGGATGGAGGGTACAATGAGCAGTTCTTC.